These 20 T cell receptor beta chains came from one sample sequenced in a study of identifying expanded T cells in peripheral blood. Measured with immunoSEQ multiplex PCR; TCRdb has only the in-frame clones, and not every one. The profile shows 100,000 to 150,000 clones, approximately 86% of them singletons. The source material was blood. These receptors all stem from a person aged 18 to 70 in good health.

V and J are TRBV6-6 and TRBJ2-7; 8 bases align to TRBD1. CDR3 length equals 14 residues. V was pared by 6 bases and J by 2 bases, with 6 bases of the junction left unmatched. Germline V gene data show CDR1 as MNHNY and CDR2 as SVGAGI (reference sequence). In nucleotides, the CDR3 is TGTGCCAGCAGCGAGGACAGGGACCCCTACGAGCAGTACTTC. This encodes CASSEDRDPYEQYF.

The genes are TRBV9 and TRBJ2-7, with TRBD1 matching 7 bases. The CDR3 sequence is 13 residues long. V gave up 3 bases and J gave up 6 bases; unmatched junction bases: 6. Germline lookup yields CDR1 SGDLS and CDR2 YYNGEE. CDR3 residues: CASSADRAGEQYF. CDR3 coding DNA: TGTGCCAGCAGCGCAGACAGGGCTGGCGAGCAGTACTTC.

The V call is TRBV7-9, the J call TRBJ1-6, with D possibly matching TRBD1 (6 bases). V lost 5 bases and J 9 bases, leaving 17 bases between the germline ends. Germline loops: CDR1 SEHNR, CDR2 FQNEAQ (reference sequence). This CDR3 comprises 15 residues. The CDR3 sequence is CASSSSGAGGSPLHF. The CDR3 DNA sequence: TGTGCCAGCAGCAGCTCGGGGGCCGGGGGTTCACCCCTCCACTTT. Variable domain in full (rest from reference TRBV7-9 and TRBJ1-6): DTGVSQNPRHKITKRGQNVTFRCDPISEHNRLYWYRQTLGQGPEFLTYFQNEAQLEKSRLLSDRFSAERPKGSFSTLEIQRTEQGDSAMYLCASSSSGAGGSPLHFGNGTRLTVT.

V gene TRBV6-5 combines with J gene TRBJ1-5; tentatively, D is TRBD1 (5 bases). The germline V and J ends were trimmed by 6 bases and 7 bases, with 13 bases remaining between them. This CDR3 is built from 13 residues. The germline V gene has CDR1 MNHEY and CDR2 SVGAGI. The CDR3 nucleotides read TGTGCCAGCAGCACAGGATCGAGGCAGCCCCAGCATTTT. It yields the protein CASSTGSRQPQHF.

This clone has just a few counts. The J gene is TRBJ2-4, the V gene TRBV5-4; D may correspond to TRBD1 or TRBD2 (5 bases each). Trimming removed 4 bases at V and 7 bases at J, with 15 bases between. The V gene's germline CDR1 is SGHNT and CDR2 YYREEE (reference sequence). This CDR3 has 14 residues. The DNA for the CDR3 is TGTGCCAGCAGCCCGGACGCCGGGACGAACATTCAGTACTTC. It codes for CASSPDAGTNIQYF.

The rearrangement links TRBV19 to TRBJ2-3; D perhaps matches TRBD1 (6 bases). CDR1 is LNHDA and CDR2 is SQIVND in the germline V gene (reference sequence). V lost 0 bases to trimming and J lost 0 bases, with 13 bases between them. This CDR3 is 17 amino acids long. The CDR3, as DNA: TGTGCCAGTAGTATAGACCCTCAGGGGTCAAGCACAGATACGCAGTATTTT. This sequence encodes CASSIDPQGSSTDTQYF.

The chain uses TRBV7-3 and TRBJ2-5; 9 positions match TRBD2. The CDR3 contains 14 residues. Trimming took 5 bases from V and 5 from J; bases not matched to a gene: 6. Germline CDR1 and CDR2: SGHTA and FQGTGA. CDR3: CASSPQAGGETQYF. CDR3 bases: TGTGCCAGCAGCCCTCAGGCGGGGGGGGAGACCCAGTACTTC. Full variable domain (remainder filled in from reference TRBV7-3 and TRBJ2-5): GAGVSQTPSNKVTEKGKYVELRCDPISGHTALYWYRQSLGQGPEFLIYFQGTGAADDSGLPNDRFFAVRPEGSVSTLKIQRTERGDSAVYLCASSPQAGGETQYFGPGTRLLVL.

In its sample, this clone was seen once. The gene calls are TRBV19 and TRBJ2-1; TRBD1 or TRBD2 may be the D gene (7 bases each). CDR3 length: 15 residues. Trimming left V 7 bases short and J 1 base short, with 14 bases between. Germline V gene data show CDR1 as LNHDA and CDR2 as SQIVND (reference sequence). The DNA of the CDR3 is TGTGCCAGTAACAGGGGAGGGGGGTCCTACAATGAGCAGTTCTTC. This translates into CASNRGGGSYNEQFF.

This clone was picked up one time. Here the CDR3 reads CASSQDWDTLTDTQYF. The CDR3 coding sequence is TGCGCCAGCAGCCAAGATTGGGACACCCTCACAGATACGCAGTATTTT. This chain uses TRBV4-3 with TRBJ2-3; D is perhaps TRBD1 (6 bases). This CDR3 has 16 residues. V lost 0 bases and J 2 bases, leaving 12 bases between the germline ends. Germline loops: CDR1 LGHNA, CDR2 YSLEER.

CDR3 region: CASSIRQGLTYEQYF. In DNA form, the CDR3 reads TGTGCCAGCAGCATAAGACAGGGACTAACCTACGAGCAGTACTTC. V gene TRBV7-7 combines with J gene TRBJ2-7; D may be TRBD1 or TRBD2 (7 bases each). The CDR3 sequence is 15 residues long. V was clipped by 5 bases and J by 2 bases, with 16 bases between them. CDR1 SSHAT and CDR2 FNYEAQ come from the germline V gene (reference sequence).

The V and J genes are TRBV7-2 and TRBJ2-5; D remains ambiguous. The CDR3 length is 15 residues. Trimming pared 5 bases from V and 0 bases from J, leaving 13 bases between. Germline values: CDR1 SGHTA, CDR2 FQGNSA. The CDR3: CASSVASTYQETQYF. CDR3 nucleotide sequence: TGTGCCAGCAGCGTGGCCTCTACGTACCAAGAGACCCAGTACTTC.

V and J are TRBV5-1 and TRBJ2-5, with D tentatively TRBD2 (6 bases). The CDR3 extends over 15 amino acids. V gave up 0 bases and J gave up 1 base, with 10 bases separating them. Germline CDR1 SGHRS, CDR2 YFSETQ. The CDR3 sequence: CASSLAGVTQETQYF. In DNA, the CDR3 is TGCGCCAGCAGCTTGGCGGGGGTTACCCAAGAGACCCAGTACTTC.

This sequence joins TRBV29-1 and TRBJ2-3; no clear D gene. The V end lost 2 bases, the J end lost 4 bases, and 16 bases lay between the germline ends. This CDR3 spans 15 amino acids. Looked up from germline, CDR1 is SQVTM and CDR2 is ANQGSEA. In DNA form, the CDR3 reads TGCAGCGTTGAAATAAGTTTAATCTCACCAGATACGCAGTATTTT. Amino acid sequence: CSVEISLISPDTQYF.

The rearrangement joins TRBV9 to TRBJ1-2; possibly TRBD1 for D (5 bases). V lost 3 bases and J 5 bases, leaving 11 bases between the germline ends. Germline V lookup: CDR1 SGDLS, CDR2 YYNGEE. The CDR3 spans 13 residues. For the CDR3, the DNA is TGTGCCAGCAGCGACGGGACGGCTTATGGCTACACCTTC. It yields the protein CASSDGTAYGYTF.

The J gene is TRBJ2-3, the V gene TRBV6-1; tentative D call: TRBD1 (5 bases). This CDR3 contains 15 residues. From germline, CDR1 is MNHNS and CDR2 SASEGT. V was cut by 2 bases and J by 2 bases, with 11 bases left in between. The CDR3 DNA is TGTGCCAGCAGTGAACAGGGTAGGGACACAGATACGCAGTATTTT. It specifies CASSEQGRDTDTQYF.

The rearrangement links TRBV7-8 to TRBJ2-1, with 7 nucleotides matching TRBD2. V lost 4 bases, J lost 7 bases, and 4 bases stayed unmatched. The germline gives CDR1 SGHVS, CDR2 FQNEAQ. The CDR3 is 13 residues long. The CDR3 sequence: CASSSGGNNEQFF. The DNA of the CDR3 is TGTGCCAGCAGCTCCGGGGGGAATAATGAGCAGTTCTTC.

V and J are TRBV5-4 and TRBJ2-3; TRBD2 aligns across 7 bases. The CDR3 length is 15 residues. Germline lookup yields CDR1 SGHNT and CDR2 YYREEE (reference sequence). The J segment lost 0 bases and the V segment lost 5 bases, leaving 6 bases of the junction unmatched. As DNA, the CDR3 is TGTGCCAGCAGGCCGGGACTACGGAGCACAGATACGCAGTATTTT. Translation gives CASRPGLRSTDTQYF.

The rearrangement joins TRBV7-8 to TRBJ1-1; D is perhaps TRBD1 (5 bases). V was clipped by 5 bases and J by 6 bases, with 13 bases between them. Per germline, CDR1 SGHVS and CDR2 FQNEAQ. CDR3 length equals 13 residues. CDR3 sequence (DNA): TGTGCCAGCAGCGTTAACGTAGGGGCTGAAGCTTTCTTT. Translation: CASSVNVGAEAFF.

The chain carries TRBV13 and TRBJ2-1; 7 bases match TRBD2. V gave up 2 bases and J gave up 4 bases; unmatched junction bases: 8. This CDR3 spans 16 amino acids. From germline, CDR1 is PRHDT and CDR2 FYEKMQ (reference sequence). The CDR3 DNA reads as TGTGCCAGCAGCTTAATAGGAGCGGGGCGATACAATGAGCAGTTCTTC. It specifies CASSLIGAGRYNEQFF. The variable domain in full, with the rest retrieved from reference TRBV13 and TRBJ2-1, is AAGVIQSPRHLIKEKRETATLKCYPIPRHDTVYWYQQGPGQDPQFLISFYEKMQSDKGSIPDRFSAQQFSDYHSELNMSSLELGDSALYFCASSLIGAGRYNEQFFGPGTRLTVL.

The chain couples TRBV7-9 to TRBJ1-1; D remains ambiguous. Per the germline V gene, CDR1 is SEHNR and CDR2 is FQNEAQ (reference sequence). Trimming took off 0 bases at V and 1 base at J, with 3 bases between the two ends. The CDR3 length is 13 residues. The CDR3 reads CASSLAGNTEAFF. DNA of the CDR3: TGTGCCAGCAGCTTAGCGGGGAACACTGAAGCTTTCTTT.